This TCR beta chain was profiled in a study of shared clonotypes between healthy human individuals. Method: immunoSEQ multiplex PCR; TCRdb's copy keeps in-frame clones and lacks some. The sample lists 900,000 to 1,200,000 clones, around 78% occurring once. Per germline, CDR1 MNHNS and CDR2 SASEGT. V lost 8 bases and J lost 5; bases outside the gene matches: 11. The CDR3 length is 15 residues. This clonotype was obtained from a man aged 18-30 years in good health. Some clones in this sample may be carry-over from other donors' samples. The material sequenced was memory CD4+ T cells from PBMCs. Regarding subset: CD45RA-negative fraction. The chain carries TRBV6-1 and TRBJ2-1; 8 nucleotides align to TRBD2. The CDR3 DNA sequence: TGTGCCAGCTGGGTTGGGAGCGGGGGAAACAATGAGCAGTTCTTC. Protein sequence: CASWVGSGGNNEQFF.